This T cell receptor beta chain was identified in a study of shared clonotypes between healthy human individuals. Study-wide background: Every donor yielded three CD4 naive, three CD4 memory, two CD8 naive and one CD8 memory plate. General study results and limits: Among non-shared clonotypes, generation probabilities were lower than among those shared by all four donors.

Germline V CDR1 and CDR2: WSHSY, SAAADI. Trimming removed 2 bases from V and 10 bases from J, with 14 bases in between. The CDR3 loop spans 13 amino acids. The authors ran the assay at deep level. Sequenced by immunoSEQ multiplex PCR; TCRdb stores in-frame clones only, minus some. Of some 2,100,000 clones in the sample, roughly 95% are singletons; the top ten hold around 0.13%. The donors were adults (healthy and HIV-negative) with no recent acute infections or vaccinations. For this clone: What it binds is unknown.

Sequencing was carried out using naive CD4+ T cells sorted from blood. As for subset: CD45RA+ positively selected. The receptor was derived from a man aged 18 to 29 in good health. The V and J genes are TRBV10-2 and TRBJ1-1; possibly TRBD1 for D (5 bases). In DNA, the CDR3 is TGCGCCAGCAGTGAGCAGGGTCGGGAAAGAGCTTTCTTT. It specifies CASSEQGRERAFF.